The sequence of this T cell receptor (beta chain) was determined in a study of T cell repertoires in cytomegalovirus infection. In the study overall: It was recently identified HLA-C-restricted and well-studied HLA-B-restricted CMV epitopes that the study used.

MiXCR, applied by TCRdb to the reads, yields one record per CDR3 protein. The table shows some 480,000 distinct CDR3 sequences, with roughly 34% occurring only once. The study, taken as a whole, reports: The ex vivo response showed dominance by HLA-C-restricted CMV-specific TCR beta clonotypes.

Comments on this clonotype: The antigen remains unidentified.

V lost 4 bases and J 0 bases, leaving 1 base between the germline ends. There are 11 residues in the CDR3. The chain is built from TRBV12-3 or TRBV12-4 and TRBJ2-7; D gene unclear. Sample: cultured PBMCs, taken from culture after CMV antigen stimulation. This receptor was obtained from a human donor in good health (CMV status not recorded). Some clones in this sample may be carry-over from other donors' samples. CDR3 protein: CASSYSYEQYV. The CDR3 DNA reads as TGTGCCAGCAGTTACTCCTACGAGCAGTACGTC.